Below, 15 T cell receptor beta chains from the same sample are listed, as sequenced in a study of identical twins. TCRdb processed the 5' RACE reads anew with MiXCR; each CDR3 protein has one entry. The table lists under 250,000 distinct CDR3 sequences, around 9.6% of them singletons. The sequenced sample consisted of memory (CD45RO+) T cells sorted from blood. These receptors came from a woman between 18 and 29 years old in good health.

This chain links TRBV5-4 with TRBJ2-2; maybe TRBD2 (6 bases). CDR1 is SGHNT and CDR2 is YYREEE in the germline V gene (reference sequence). The CDR3 covers 16 residues. V lost 1 base and J lost 2, with 12 bases in between. This CDR3 is CASSLNPGGNTGELFF. In DNA form, the CDR3 reads TGTGCCAGCAGCTTGAATCCCGGGGGAAACACCGGGGAGCTGTTTTTT.

This clonotype has more than one count but fewer than ten. The chain combines TRBV5-1 with TRBJ2-2, with a weak D call TRBD2 (5 bases). V was shortened by 2 bases and J by 0 bases, with 11 bases between the two germline ends. Looked up from germline, CDR1 is SGHRS and CDR2 is YFSETQ. This CDR3 region has 16 residues. CDR3 sequence: CASSLRTGTNTGELFF. CDR3 DNA sequence: TGCGCCAGCAGCTTAAGGACCGGGACGAACACCGGGGAGCTGTTTTTT.

This clonotype has only a few counts. The chain combines TRBV2 with TRBJ2-3; D assignment may be TRBD1 or TRBD2 (6 bases each). Trimming took off 10 bases at V and 4 bases at J, with 15 bases between the two ends. From germline, CDR1 is SNHLY and CDR2 FYNNEI. The CDR3 runs to 13 residues. This chain's CDR3 is CATLGGTADTQYF. CDR3 coding DNA: TGTGCCACTCTGGGGGGCACAGCAGATACGCAGTATTTT.

The sample holds many counts of this clonotype. The V and J genes are TRBV11-1 and TRBJ1-5; 7 bases line up with TRBD1. The trim removed 1 base at V and 0 bases at J, leaving 15 bases unmatched. The CDR3 runs to 20 residues. The germline CDR1 and CDR2 sequences are SGHAT and FQDESV (reference sequence). Here the CDR3 reads CASSLDILGQIVYSNQPQHF. The CDR3 DNA sequence: TGTGCCAGCAGCTTAGATATTCTGGGACAGATAGTGTATAGCAATCAGCCCCAGCATTTT.

This clonotype was recorded at least ten times. This rearrangement joins TRBV9 to TRBJ2-5; D gene uncertain. The CDR3 spans 11 residues. V lost 4 bases and J 5 bases, leaving 6 bases between the germline ends. CDR1 is SGDLS and CDR2 is YYNGEE in the germline V gene. Here the CDR3 DNA reads TGTGCCAGCAGCCCTTCGGAGACCCAGTACTTC. Protein: CASSPSETQYF.

J is TRBJ2-7 and V is TRBV6-5, with D perhaps matching TRBD1 or TRBD2 (5 bases each). In germline, CDR1 is MNHEY, CDR2 SVGAGI. CDR3 length: 14 residues. With 4 bases removed from V and 4 bases from J, the gap between germline ends came to 14 bases. The CDR3 spells CASSWDRGTYEQYF. CDR3 DNA sequence: TGTGCCAGCAGTTGGGACCGGGGTACTTACGAGCAGTACTTC.

The chain joins TRBV20-1 to TRBJ2-7; 16 bases align to TRBD2. This CDR3 contains 17 residues. Per the germline V gene, CDR1 is DFQATT and CDR2 is SNEGSKA (reference sequence). J was trimmed by 6 bases and V by 6 bases; bases with no gene match: 14. Written as DNA, the CDR3 is TGCAGTGCAGGGGGACTAGCGGGAGGGCCGGGGTTGGGCGAGCAGTACTTC. This codes for CSAGGLAGGPGLGEQYF.

There are many counts of this clonotype. This chain links TRBV5-5 with TRBJ2-1, with D hard to call. Germline V lookup: CDR1 SGHKS, CDR2 YYEKEE (reference sequence). This CDR3 is built from 12 residues. The V end was cut by 3 bases, the J end by 8 bases, with 9 bases between. The CDR3 reads CASSWQEYEQFF. CDR3 DNA: TGTGCCAGCAGCTGGCAAGAATATGAGCAGTTCTTC.

In this sample, this clonotype turned up a few times. This chain links TRBV5-1 with TRBJ2-7; 8 bases map to TRBD1. CDR1 and CDR2 (germline): SGHRS, YFSETQ. V shed 7 bases, J shed 3 bases, and the junction held 12 bases outside the gene matches. The CDR3 has 15 residues. The CDR3: CASAVGQGNDYEQYF. As DNA, the CDR3 is TGCGCCAGCGCCGTAGGACAGGGCAACGACTACGAGCAGTACTTC.

This clonotype was seen ten or more times. The chain uses TRBV20-1 and TRBJ2-3; 8 bases align to TRBD2. The junction had 8 bases not matched to a gene; V was cut back by 5 bases and J by 1 base. CDR1 is DFQATT, CDR2 SNEGSKA, per germline (reference sequence). The CDR3 has 15 amino acids. This CDR3 reads CSARRLTSGTDTQYF. The CDR3 DNA follows: TGCAGTGCTCGCCGCCTGACTAGCGGCACAGATACGCAGTATTTT.

The chain joins TRBV7-2 to TRBJ1-5; 7 bases match TRBD1. The germline V gene encodes CDR1 SGHTA and CDR2 FQGNSA. The V gene end was trimmed by 4 bases and the J gene end by 5 bases; junction bases not matched to a gene: 5. This CDR3 region has 14 residues. This chain's CDR3 is CASSSQGWDQPQHF. In nucleotides, the CDR3 is TGTGCCAGCAGCTCACAGGGGTGGGATCAGCCCCAGCATTTT.

This clonotype was counted ten times or more. This chain uses TRBV20-1 with TRBJ2-7; perhaps TRBD2 as D (6 bases). Germline-derived CDR1 and CDR2 are DFQATT and SNEGSKA (reference sequence). The CDR3 spans 14 residues. The V gene lost 0 bases and the J gene lost 2 bases, with 11 bases spanning the gap. CDR3 nucleotide sequence: TGCAGTGCTAGAGAAGGGAGGAGGACCTACGAGCAGTACTTC. It codes for CSAREGRRTYEQYF.

This clonotype was observed many times. The rearrangement joins TRBV20-1 to TRBJ1-2, with a weak D call TRBD1 (6 bases). This CDR3 contains 15 residues. Germline V lookup: CDR1 DFQATT, CDR2 SNEGSKA (reference sequence). V dropped 3 bases and J dropped 7 bases, with 21 bases sitting between them. Here the CDR3 DNA reads TGCAGTGCTAGTAACCCTCGTTCCGGGGGCGGTGGCTACACCTTC. Translated: CSASNPRSGGGGYTF.

This clonotype was recorded a few times. This rearrangement joins TRBV20-1 to TRBJ2-3, with 9 positions matching TRBD1. CDR1 DFQATT and CDR2 SNEGSKA come from the germline V gene (reference sequence). Trimming cost V 6 bases and J 3 bases; bases outside gene matches: 10. The CDR3 runs to 15 residues. The CDR3 loop is CSALQGTGNTDTQYF. The CDR3 DNA sequence: TGCAGTGCGCTACAAGGGACAGGGAATACAGATACGCAGTATTTT.

In this sample, this clonotype turned up many times. V and J are TRBV5-1 and TRBJ2-3, with TRBD2 as a possible D gene (6 bases). This CDR3 region has 15 residues. Germline V CDR1 and CDR2: SGHRS, YFSETQ. The V end was cut by 4 bases, the J end by 6 bases, with 18 bases between. The CDR3 loop reads CASSLGLFEFDTQYF. CDR3 coding DNA: TGCGCCAGCAGCCTGGGACTGTTCGAATTTGATACGCAGTATTTT.